The 25 T cell receptor beta chains below come from one sample, sequenced in a study of blood T cell repertoires in COVID-19. Using immunoSEQ multiplex PCR, the repertoire was profiled, and TCRdb retains in-frame clones only, with some absent. The repertoire holds more than 30,000 clones, with 80% as singletons. Sequences were obtained from peripheral blood. The origin of the receptors is a woman between 65 and 79 years old with acute or convalescent COVID-19.

The chain links TRBV5-6 to TRBJ2-7, with D perhaps matching TRBD2 (5 bases). Germline V CDR1 and CDR2: SGHDT, YYEEEE. This CDR3 spans 12 amino acids. The ends were cut back, 6 bases at V and 5 bases at J, with 12 bases in the middle. The CDR3 spells CASKEAGDEQYF. The CDR3, as DNA: TGTGCCAGCAAAGAGGCGGGCGACGAGCAGTACTTC.

This chain uses TRBV19 with TRBJ2-1; a weak D match, TRBD1 (6 bases). The germline V gene has CDR1 LNHDA and CDR2 SQIVND (reference sequence). The V and J ends lost 2 bases and 9 bases respectively, with 14 bases between them. The CDR3 covers 14 residues. For the CDR3, the DNA is TGTGCCAGTAGTATACTCGGGACATCTTTTGAGCAGTTCTTC. This encodes CASSILGTSFEQFF.

This chain connects TRBV5-1 to TRBJ2-7; tentative D call: TRBD2 (7 bases). V was trimmed by 3 bases and J by 5 bases, leaving 15 bases between them. Per germline, CDR1 SGHRS and CDR2 YFSETQ. The CDR3 contains 14 residues. CDR3 in DNA: TGCGCCAGCAGCTACTTCGGGGGGCTTGACGAGCAGTACTTC. Protein sequence: CASSYFGGLDEQYF. Drawing the rest from reference TRBV5-1 and TRBJ2-7, the complete variable domain is KAGVTQTPRYLIKTRGQQVTLSCSPISGHRSVSWYQQTPGQGLQFLFEYFSETQRNKGNFPGRFSGRQFSNSRSEMNVSTLELGDSALYLCASSYFGGLDEQYFGPGTRLTVT.

The J gene is TRBJ2-2, the V gene TRBV7-9; 12 nucleotides align to TRBD2. CDR1 is SEHNR and CDR2 is FQNEAQ in the germline V gene (reference sequence). The V gene end was trimmed by 2 bases and the J gene end by 5 bases; junction bases not matched to a gene: 9. The CDR3 has 18 amino acids. The CDR3 sequence: CASSLKPTSGRGTGELFF. CDR3 bases: TGTGCCAGCAGCTTAAAGCCGACTAGCGGGAGAGGTACCGGGGAGCTGTTTTTT.

The CDR3 sequence: CASKSGLNQPQHF. The CDR3 bases are TGTGCCAGCAAGTCCGGGTTAAATCAGCCCCAGCATTTT. The rearrangement joins TRBV28 to TRBJ1-5; D is unresolved. The germline CDR1 and CDR2 sequences are MDHEN and SYDVKM. Trimming removed 7 bases at V and 4 bases at J, with 11 bases between. This CDR3 region has 13 residues.

The rearrangement joins TRBV6-5 to TRBJ1-6; 8 bases line up with TRBD1. The trim removed 5 bases at V and 7 bases at J, leaving 7 bases unmatched. The V gene's germline CDR1 is MNHEY and CDR2 SVGAGI. CDR3 length: 15 amino acids. CDR3 bases: TGTGCCAGCAGTACCCAGCAGGGGGCCAATTCACCCCTCCACTTT. Residues: CASSTQQGANSPLHF.

The rearrangement joins TRBV6-5 to TRBJ1-3, with 7 bases lining up with TRBD1. V lost 6 bases and J lost 4; bases outside the gene matches: 9. Germline loops: CDR1 MNHEY, CDR2 SVGAGI. The CDR3 has 15 amino acids. The CDR3 reads CASSPGRGQGNTIYF. The CDR3 DNA is TGTGCCAGCAGCCCGGGAAGGGGGCAAGGAAACACCATATATTTT.

The chain couples TRBV28 to TRBJ2-7; maybe TRBD2 (5 bases). The CDR3 runs to 15 residues. V was pared by 6 bases and J by 0 bases, with 15 bases between. Germline CDR1 MDHEN, CDR2 SYDVKM. CDR3 sequence: CASRHTKRPSYEQYF. CDR3 nucleotides: TGTGCCAGCAGACACACTAAGCGGCCCTCCTACGAGCAGTACTTC.

This chain uses TRBV3-1 (or the pseudogene TRBV3-2) with TRBJ2-7; a possible D gene is TRBD2 (6 bases). CDR1 and CDR2 (germline): LGHDT, YNNKEL (reference sequence). Trimming removed 4 bases from V and 4 bases from J, with 14 bases in between. The CDR3 loop spans 14 amino acids. The CDR3 coding sequence is TGTGCCAGCAGCCTTAGGGAGGCGGCGTACGAGCAGTACTTC. This sequence encodes CASSLREAAYEQYF.

The rearrangement joins TRBV5-5 to TRBJ2-7, with a tentative D call TRBD1 (6 bases). The CDR3 totals 15 residues. V was shortened by 4 bases and J by 5 bases, with 19 bases between the two germline ends. Germline CDR1 is SGHKS and CDR2 is YYEKEE (reference sequence). CDR3 amino acids: CASSPRAGAGHEQYF. Written as DNA, the CDR3 is TGTGCCAGCAGCCCGAGGGCAGGGGCGGGCCACGAGCAGTACTTC.

The chain has TRBV29-1 and TRBJ2-7; 8 nucleotides match TRBD2. The germline gives CDR1 SQVTM, CDR2 ANQGSEA. This CDR3 comprises 12 residues. The V and J ends lost 5 bases and 7 bases, in that order; junction bases with no gene match: 7. The CDR3 DNA reads TGCAGCGTTCCGGGACTAGGAAGGGAGCAGTACTTC. Amino acids: CSVPGLGREQYF.

The chain is built from TRBV28 and TRBJ1-1; D possibly corresponds to TRBD1 (6 bases). V was pared by 1 base and J by 4 bases, with 13 bases between. The CDR3 sequence is 15 residues long. Germline CDR1 MDHEN, CDR2 SYDVKM. This CDR3 is CASSLLQGTGTEAFF. CDR3 nucleotide sequence: TGTGCCAGCAGTTTATTACAGGGTACGGGCACTGAAGCTTTCTTT.

The chain is built from TRBV9 and TRBJ2-1; weak D call: TRBD2 (5 bases). This CDR3 comprises 12 residues. V dropped 0 bases and J dropped 12 bases, with 10 bases sitting between them. Germline CDR1 is SGDLS and CDR2 is YYNGEE. The CDR3 DNA reads as TGTGCCAGCAGCGTAGCCGTGGGAGCGCAGTTCTTC. It encodes CASSVAVGAQFF.

This clone came up once. The V call is TRBV4-1, the J call TRBJ1-4; weak D call: TRBD1 (6 bases). V was trimmed by 4 bases and J by 0 bases, leaving 18 bases between them. Germline lookup yields CDR1 MGHRA and CDR2 YSYEKL. The CDR3 is made up of 18 amino acids. CDR3: CASSLERGGSPTNEKLFF. For the CDR3, the DNA is TGCGCCAGCAGCCTCGAAAGGGGGGGTTCGCCAACTAATGAAAAACTGTTTTTT.

The chain joins TRBV19 to TRBJ2-1; TRBD1 agrees at 8 bases. The CDR3 totals 15 residues. Germline-derived CDR1 and CDR2 are LNHDA and SQIVND (reference sequence). J was trimmed by 9 bases and V by 4 bases; bases with no gene match: 11. CDR3 protein: CASSNQPTGVTEQFF. CDR3 nucleotide sequence: TGTGCCAGTAGTAATCAGCCGACAGGGGTAACTGAGCAGTTCTTC.

This clone appeared a few times. The V and J genes are TRBV2 and TRBJ1-6; D not resolved. Germline V gene data show CDR1 as SNHLY and CDR2 as FYNNEI. Trimming took off 11 bases at V and 5 bases at J, with 13 bases between the two ends. The length of the CDR3 is 13 residues. The CDR3 is CAVGGLNNSPLHF. CDR3 DNA sequence: TGTGCCGTCGGTGGACTAAATAATTCACCCCTCCACTTT.

The sample holds a few counts of this clone. The rearrangement links TRBV4-2 to TRBJ2-6; a possible D gene is TRBD1 (6 bases). The CDR3 runs to 16 residues. V lost 7 bases and J 3 bases, leaving 16 bases between the germline ends. Germline V gene sequence: CDR1 LGHNA, CDR2 YNFKEQ. CDR3 sequence (DNA): TGTGCCAGCACCCCAAGTGGGGGCGGTGGGGCCAACGTCCTGACTTTC. Residues: CASTPSGGGGANVLTF.

The table lists this clone with a count of one. The CDR3 bases are TGCAGCGTTGAAGAATTAGACTATGGCTACACCTTC. Translating it yields CSVEELDYGYTF. The chain joins TRBV29-1 to TRBJ1-2; unclear D gene. The CDR3 is made up of 12 amino acids. Germline-derived CDR1 and CDR2 are SQVTM and ANQGSEA. The germline V and J ends were trimmed by 0 bases and 3 bases, with 5 bases remaining between them.

The V and J genes are TRBV3-1 (or the pseudogene TRBV3-2) and TRBJ2-2; 8 bases are a match to TRBD1. CDR1 is LGHDT and CDR2 is YNNKEL in the germline V gene (reference sequence). The CDR3 spans 16 residues. V lost 4 bases and J lost 4; bases outside the gene matches: 8. CDR3 DNA sequence: TGTGCCAGCAGCCCGGCGGACAGGGCCGGCACCGGGGAGCTGTTTTTT. Its protein product is CASSPADRAGTGELFF.

CDR3 sequence reads: CASSGPRERDEQYF. The CDR3 DNA reads as TGCGCCAGCAGCGGACCCCGGGAGAGGGACGAGCAGTACTTC. The rearrangement uses TRBV10-2 and TRBJ2-7, with TRBD2 as a possible D gene (6 bases). Between the trimmed V and J ends, which lost 6 bases and 5 bases, there was a span of 17 bases. CDR1 is WSHSY, CDR2 SAAADI, per germline. The CDR3 is 14 amino acids.

The rearrangement uses TRBV30 and TRBJ1-2; a possible D gene is TRBD1 (5 bases). The CDR3 consists of 12 residues. V was pared by 8 bases and J by 6 bases, with 16 bases between. Germline loops: CDR1 GTSNPN, CDR2 SVGIG (reference sequence). The DNA of the CDR3 is TGTGCCGCGCTCGGGGGAAGCGATGGCTACACCTTC. Protein sequence: CAALGGSDGYTF.

The J gene is TRBJ1-5, the V gene TRBV18, with D perhaps matching TRBD1 (5 bases). This CDR3 spans 15 amino acids. Germline assignment: CDR1 KGHSH and CDR2 LQKENI. Trimming stripped 3 bases from V and 5 bases from J, with 14 bases between. The chain's CDR3 is CASSPVGAQDQPQHF. The CDR3 region has the DNA TGTGCCAGCTCACCGGTAGGGGCGCAGGATCAGCCCCAGCATTTT.

The table lists this clone with a count of one. The chain combines TRBV5-4 with TRBJ1-3; D unclear. The CDR3 has 15 amino acids. Per germline, CDR1 SGHNT and CDR2 YYREEE (reference sequence). V was trimmed by 4 bases and J by 2 bases, leaving 13 bases between them. CDR3 amino acids: CASSLPAGTGNTIYF. The CDR3 region has the DNA TGTGCCAGCAGCCTCCCGGCGGGGACTGGAAACACCATATATTTT.

The chain recombines TRBV10-3 with TRBJ2-1; 8 bases line up with TRBD2. Germline V gene data show CDR1 as ENHRY and CDR2 as SYGVKD. The V segment lost 10 bases and the J segment 2 bases; nucleotides outside the gene matches: 7. The CDR3 loop spans 14 amino acids. The CDR3 coding sequence is TGTGCCACCTTGGTTAGCGGGACCTACAATGAGCAGTTCTTC. As protein: CATLVSGTYNEQFF.

The chain joins TRBV23-1 to TRBJ1-1; the D is unclear. Being an ORF, TRBV23-1 has a function that is uncertain. V was cut by 7 bases and J by 4 bases, with 16 bases left in between. The CDR3 extends over 14 amino acids. The CDR3 reads CASTPPSRGTEAFF. DNA of the CDR3: TGCGCCAGCACTCCCCCATCGCGGGGCACTGAAGCTTTCTTT.